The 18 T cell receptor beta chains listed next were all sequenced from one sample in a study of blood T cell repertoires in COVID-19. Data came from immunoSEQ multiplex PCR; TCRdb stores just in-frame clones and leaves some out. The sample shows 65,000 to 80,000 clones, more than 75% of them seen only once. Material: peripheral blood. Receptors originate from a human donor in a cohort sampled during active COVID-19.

CDR3 DNA: TGTGCCAGTAGTATATCCCCTCTTCAATTAGCGGGGGATTACAATGAGCAGTTCTTC. It specifies CASSISPLQLAGDYNEQFF. V and J are TRBV19 and TRBJ2-1; 9 nucleotides match TRBD2. Germline assignment: CDR1 LNHDA and CDR2 SQIVND (reference sequence). V was clipped by 2 bases and J by 4 bases; unmatched bases: 15. CDR3 size: 19 residues.

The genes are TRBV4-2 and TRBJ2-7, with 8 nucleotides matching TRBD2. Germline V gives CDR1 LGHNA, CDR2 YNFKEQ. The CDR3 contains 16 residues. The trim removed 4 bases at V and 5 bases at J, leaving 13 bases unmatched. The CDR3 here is CASSPPLLGGGHEQYF. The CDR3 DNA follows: TGTGCCAGCAGCCCCCCTTTACTCGGGGGGGGCCACGAGCAGTACTTC.

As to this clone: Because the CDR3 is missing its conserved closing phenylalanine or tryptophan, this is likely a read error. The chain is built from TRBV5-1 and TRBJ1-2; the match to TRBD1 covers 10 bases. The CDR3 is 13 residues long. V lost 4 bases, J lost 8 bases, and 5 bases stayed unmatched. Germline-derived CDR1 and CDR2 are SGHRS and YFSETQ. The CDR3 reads CASSADRGQGYTL. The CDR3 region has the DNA TGCGCCAGCAGCGCCGACAGGGGGCAAGGCTACACCCTC.

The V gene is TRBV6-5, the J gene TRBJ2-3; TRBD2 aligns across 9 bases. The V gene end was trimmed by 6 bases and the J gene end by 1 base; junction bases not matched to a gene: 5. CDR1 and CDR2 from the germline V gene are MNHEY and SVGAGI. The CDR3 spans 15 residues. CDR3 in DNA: TGTGCCAGCAGCGGCGGGGGGGGGCGCACAGATACGCAGTATTTT. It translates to CASSGGGGRTDTQYF.

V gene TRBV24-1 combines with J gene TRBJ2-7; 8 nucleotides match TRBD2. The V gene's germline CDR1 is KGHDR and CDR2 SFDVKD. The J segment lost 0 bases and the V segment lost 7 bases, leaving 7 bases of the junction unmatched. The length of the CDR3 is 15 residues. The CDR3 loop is CATRKRGNSSYEQYF. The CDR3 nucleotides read TGTGCCACCAGAAAGCGGGGGAATAGCTCCTACGAGCAGTACTTC.

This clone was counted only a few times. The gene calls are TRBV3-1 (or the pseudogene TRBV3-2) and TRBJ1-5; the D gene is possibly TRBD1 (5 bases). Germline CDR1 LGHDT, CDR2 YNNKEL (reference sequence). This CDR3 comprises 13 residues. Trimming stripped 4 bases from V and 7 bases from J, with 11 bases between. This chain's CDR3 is CASSRREGQPQHF. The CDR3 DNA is TGTGCCAGCAGCCGCAGGGAAGGGCAGCCCCAGCATTTT.

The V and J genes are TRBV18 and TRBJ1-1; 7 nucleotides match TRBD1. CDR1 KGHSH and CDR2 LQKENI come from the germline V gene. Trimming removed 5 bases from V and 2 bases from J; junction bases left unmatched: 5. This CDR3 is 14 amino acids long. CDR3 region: CASSSTGANTEAFF. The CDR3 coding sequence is TGTGCCAGCTCATCAACAGGGGCTAACACTGAAGCTTTCTTT. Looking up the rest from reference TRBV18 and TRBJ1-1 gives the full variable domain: NAGVMQNPRHLVRRRGQEARLRCSPMKGHSHVYWYRQLPEEGLKFMVYLQKENIIDESGMPKERFSAEFPKEGPSILRIQQVVRGDSAAYFCASSSTGANTEAFFGQGTRLTVV.

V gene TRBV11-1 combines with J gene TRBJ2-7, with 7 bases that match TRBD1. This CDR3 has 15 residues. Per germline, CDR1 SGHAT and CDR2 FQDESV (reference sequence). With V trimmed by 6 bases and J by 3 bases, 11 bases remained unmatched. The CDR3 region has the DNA TGTGCCAGCAGGATAACCTCGGGACAGAGCTACGAGCAGTACTTC. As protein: CASRITSGQSYEQYF.

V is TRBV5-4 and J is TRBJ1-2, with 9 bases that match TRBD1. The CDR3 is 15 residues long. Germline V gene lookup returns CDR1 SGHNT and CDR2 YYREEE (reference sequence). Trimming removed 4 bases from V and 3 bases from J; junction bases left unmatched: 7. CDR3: CASSGQGRVYYGYTF. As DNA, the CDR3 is TGTGCCAGCAGCGGACAGGGGAGGGTTTACTATGGCTACACCTTC. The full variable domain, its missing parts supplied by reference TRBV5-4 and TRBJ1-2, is ETGVTQSPTHLIKTRGQQVTLRCSSQSGHNTVSWYQQALGQGPQFIFQYYREEENGRGNFPPRFSGLQFPNYSSELNVNALELDDSALYLCASSGQGRVYYGYTFGSGTRLTVV.

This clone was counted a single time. The CDR3 protein is CASSLGTSGRQETQYF. DNA for the CDR3: TGCGCCAGCAGCCTCGGGACTAGCGGTCGCCAAGAGACCCAGTACTTC. V and J are TRBV5-1 and TRBJ2-5; 11 bases fit TRBD2. The V gene end was trimmed by 4 bases and the J gene end by 1 base; junction bases not matched to a gene: 6. This CDR3 comprises 16 residues. Germline V gives CDR1 SGHRS, CDR2 YFSETQ.

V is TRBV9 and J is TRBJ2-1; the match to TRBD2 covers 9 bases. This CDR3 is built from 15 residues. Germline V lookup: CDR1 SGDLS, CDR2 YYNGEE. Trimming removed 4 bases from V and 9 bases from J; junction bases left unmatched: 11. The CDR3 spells CASSPQAGGFSEQFF. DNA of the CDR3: TGTGCCAGCAGCCCCCAAGCGGGGGGTTTTAGTGAGCAGTTCTTC.

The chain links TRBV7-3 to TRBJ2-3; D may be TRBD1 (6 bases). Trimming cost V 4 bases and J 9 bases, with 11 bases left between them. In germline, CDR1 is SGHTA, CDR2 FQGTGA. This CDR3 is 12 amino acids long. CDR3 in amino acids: CASSSQTGTQYF. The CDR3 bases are TGTGCCAGCAGCTCCCAGACAGGCACGCAGTATTTT.

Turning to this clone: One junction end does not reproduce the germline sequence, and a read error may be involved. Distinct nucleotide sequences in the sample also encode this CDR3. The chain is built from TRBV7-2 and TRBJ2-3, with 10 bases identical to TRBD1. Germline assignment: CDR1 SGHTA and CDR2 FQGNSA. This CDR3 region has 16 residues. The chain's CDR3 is CASSVAPGQGTDTQYF. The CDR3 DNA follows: TGCGCCAGCAGCGTCGCCCCGGGACAGGGGACAGATACGCAGTATTTT.

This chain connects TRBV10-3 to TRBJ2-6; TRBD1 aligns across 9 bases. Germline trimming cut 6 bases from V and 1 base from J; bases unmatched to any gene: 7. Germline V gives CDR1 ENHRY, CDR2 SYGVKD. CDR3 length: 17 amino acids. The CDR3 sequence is CAIRGQGPSSGANVLTF. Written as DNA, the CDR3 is TGTGCCATCAGGGGACAGGGCCCTAGTTCTGGGGCCAACGTCCTGACTTTC.

This chain's CDR3 is CASSTLDGGQPQHF. CDR3 nucleotides: TGTGCCAGCAGCACCCTAGACGGCGGTCAGCCCCAGCATTTT. The chain links TRBV7-2 to TRBJ1-5; D gene unclear. Germline assignment: CDR1 SGHTA and CDR2 FQGNSA. The V gene lost 5 bases and the J gene lost 6 bases, with 14 bases spanning the gap. The CDR3 sequence is 14 residues long.

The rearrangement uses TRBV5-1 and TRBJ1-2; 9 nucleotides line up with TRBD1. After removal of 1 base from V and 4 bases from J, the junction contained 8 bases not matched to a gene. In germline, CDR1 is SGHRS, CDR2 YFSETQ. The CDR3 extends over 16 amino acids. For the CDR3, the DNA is TGCGCCAGCAGCTTGACCCCGACAGGGGGATCCTATGGCTACACCTTC. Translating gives CASSLTPTGGSYGYTF.

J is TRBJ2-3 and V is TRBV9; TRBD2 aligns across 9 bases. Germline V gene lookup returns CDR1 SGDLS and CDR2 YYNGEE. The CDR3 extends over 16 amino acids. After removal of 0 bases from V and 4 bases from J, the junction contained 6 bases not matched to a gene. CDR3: CASSVGGLAGSDTQYF. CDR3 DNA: TGTGCCAGCAGCGTAGGAGGGCTAGCGGGGTCAGATACGCAGTATTTT.

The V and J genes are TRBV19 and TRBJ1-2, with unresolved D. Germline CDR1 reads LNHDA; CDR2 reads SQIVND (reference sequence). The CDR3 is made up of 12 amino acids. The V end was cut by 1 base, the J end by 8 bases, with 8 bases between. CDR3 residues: CASSIGAAGYTF. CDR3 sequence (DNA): TGTGCCAGTAGTATAGGAGCAGCGGGCTACACCTTC.